This is a list of T cell receptor beta chains from one sample in a study of technical replicates of blood from several donors. Sequencing used immunoSEQ multiplex PCR; TCRdb keeps in-frame clones, though not all of them. The table includes tens of thousands of clones, about 96% detected once. Sequenced input: T cells isolated from PBMCs. These receptors came from a human donor in good health. CDR3s include the opening cysteine and the closing phenylalanine or tryptophan. The D gene is left open where the match is weak.

v_call,j_call,d_call,cdr3_nt,cdr3_aa
TRBV5-4,TRBJ2-1,TRBD2,TGTGCCAGCAGCCATTCGACTAGCGGGAGGGCCAGCGATGAGCAGTTCTTC,CASSHSTSGRASDEQFF
TRBV29-1,TRBJ2-2,TRBD1,TGCAGCGTGATGGACAGGCCCGGGGAGCTGTTTTTT,CSVMDRPGELFF
TRBV7-8,TRBJ2-7,NA,TGTGCCAGCAGCTTAACAGGAAGGGCCTACGAGCAGTACTTC,CASSLTGRAYEQYF
TRBV2,TRBJ1-2,TRBD1,TGTGCCATCACGGCCGGGACAGGCTGGAATATTGGCGGCTACACCTTC,CAITAGTGWNIGGYTF
TRBV6-6,TRBJ2-7,TRBD2,TGTGCCAGCGCGGGAGGAGCCTACGAGCAGTACTTC,CASAGGAYEQYF
TRBV12-5,TRBJ2-4,NA,TGTGCTAGTGGCGATACGGACAGAGCCAAAAACATTCAGTACTTC,CASGDTDRAKNIQYF
TRBV4-3,TRBJ2-7,NA,TGCGCCAGCAGCCAAGATGAGGGCAGACTGTACGAGCAGTACTTC,CASSQDEGRLYEQYF
TRBV5-1,TRBJ2-3,TRBD1,TGCGCCAGCAGCATAAGCTTTACGGACCCAGGGGGACGCACAGATACGCAGTATTTT,CASSISFTDPGGRTDTQYF
TRBV7-2,TRBJ2-7,TRBD1,TGTGCCAGCAGCTTAGTCGGGACAGGGGCCTACGAGCAGTACTTC,CASSLVGTGAYEQYF
TRBV6-5,TRBJ2-7,TRBD1,TGTGCCAGCAGTTACTTCAGGGGGAAGCACGAGCAGTACTTC,CASSYFRGKHEQYF